The 10 T cell receptor beta chains below come from one sample, sequenced in a study of T cells after posttransplantation cyclophosphamide. Cyclophosphamide on days +3 and +4 followed busulfan-fludarabine conditioning and a marrow graft. Sequencing was performed with immunoSEQ multiplex PCR; in TCRdb, only in-frame clones are kept and a portion is missing. Listed here are roughly 10,000 clones without any singletons, the top ten holding around 3.3%. Specimen: PBMCs, collected about 350 days after allogeneic stem cell transplant with posttransplant cyclophosphamide. The origin of the receptors is a male patient aged 45 to 59 who received an allogeneic stem cell transplant from a related donor and was CMV-positive. Some T cells may be supplied by the graft donor.

This clone came up many times. The chain couples TRBV11-2 to TRBJ2-4; 11 positions agree with TRBD2. The CDR3 spans 12 residues. Germline V gives CDR1 SGHAT, CDR2 FQNNGV. Losses at the gene ends were 8 bases for V and 6 bases for J; bases not matched to a gene: 0. CDR3 protein: CASGTSGNIQYF. DNA for the CDR3: TGTGCCAGCGGGACTAGCGGAAACATTCAGTACTTC.

The genes are TRBV5-4 and TRBJ2-5, with TRBD1 matching 7 bases. Trimming took 4 bases from V and 4 from J; bases not matched to a gene: 4. From germline, CDR1 is SGHNT and CDR2 YYREEE (reference sequence). The CDR3 contains 13 residues. The CDR3 nucleotides read TGTGCCAGCAGCCTAGGGGGCGGAGAGACCCAGTACTTC. Protein sequence: CASSLGGGETQYF.

This clone was seen repeatedly, ten times or more. This sequence joins TRBV29-1 and TRBJ2-7; 9 bases fit TRBD1. Per germline, CDR1 SQVTM and CDR2 ANQGSEA. CDR3 length: 12 residues. V gave up 4 bases and J gave up 4 bases; unmatched junction bases: 2. The CDR3 nucleotides read TGCAGCGTTGTACAGGGGGCGTACGAGCAGTACTTC. Translation: CSVVQGAYEQYF.

This clone was observed at least ten times. V gene TRBV2 combines with J gene TRBJ1-2; D call uncertain. The CDR3 length is 13 residues. The germline CDR1 and CDR2 sequences are SNHLY and FYNNEI. V gave up 6 bases and J gave up 1 base, with 9 bases separating them. CDR3 amino acids: CASRYDNNYGYTF. As DNA, the CDR3 is TGTGCCAGCAGATACGACAATAACTATGGCTACACCTTC.

This clone showed up many times. The chain is built from TRBV14 and TRBJ2-7; D gene uncertain. Germline CDR1 is SGHDN and CDR2 is FVKESK. The CDR3 spans 14 residues. Trimming took 0 bases from V and 3 from J, leaving 9 bases between them. The CDR3 region is CASSQDPRIYEQYF. The CDR3 DNA sequence: TGTGCCAGCAGCCAAGATCCCAGGATCTACGAGCAGTACTTC.

This clone was counted many times. The chain uses TRBV11-3 and TRBJ2-1; TRBD2 agrees at 11 bases. The CDR3 is made up of 15 amino acids. The V gene's germline CDR1 is SGHNT and CDR2 YENEEA. V lost 2 bases to trimming and J lost 6 bases; unmatched junction nucleotides: 3. DNA for the CDR3: TGTGCCAGCAGCTTATCGCTAGCGGGGGGCAATGAGCAGTTCTTC. Its translation is CASSLSLAGGNEQFF.

This clone occurred many times. This sequence joins TRBV18 and TRBJ2-3; 10 positions match TRBD1. The CDR3 is 16 amino acids. The germline V gene has CDR1 KGHSH and CDR2 LQKENI. With V trimmed by 4 bases and J by 3 bases, 7 bases remained unmatched. The CDR3 sequence is CASSLSLGQGTDTQYF. CDR3 nucleotide sequence: TGTGCCAGCTCACTAAGTCTGGGACAGGGGACAGATACGCAGTATTTT.

This clone was seen repeatedly, ten times or more. The chain combines TRBV7-2 with TRBJ1-6; unclear D gene. CDR3 length: 15 residues. Germline CDR1 SGHTA, CDR2 FQGNSA. V was shortened by 2 bases and J by 5 bases, with 10 bases between the two germline ends. For the CDR3, the DNA is TGTGCCAGCAGCTTACCTTTACAGAATAATTCACCCCTCCACTTT. Translation gives CASSLPLQNNSPLHF.

This clone was seen at least ten times. This chain uses TRBV5-1 with TRBJ2-2, with D perhaps TRBD1 (5 bases). V lost 2 bases and J lost 6, with 8 bases in between. Germline CDR1 and CDR2: SGHRS and YFSETQ. There are 13 residues in the CDR3. Here the CDR3 reads CASSLQVSGELFF. The CDR3 DNA is TGCGCCAGCAGCTTACAGGTGTCCGGGGAGCTGTTTTTT. Based on the CDR3 plus reference TRBV5-1 and TRBJ2-2, the full variable domain is KAGVTQTPRYLIKTRGQQVTLSCSPISGHRSVSWYQQTPGQGLQFLFEYFSETQRNKGNFPGRFSGRQFSNSRSEMNVSTLELGDSALYLCASSLQVSGELFFGEGSRLTVL.

This clone occurred many times. The J gene is TRBJ2-7, the V gene TRBV9; 11 bases agree with TRBD2. Germline CDR1 reads SGDLS; CDR2 reads YYNGEE. J was trimmed by 2 bases and V by 3 bases; bases with no gene match: 1. The length of the CDR3 is 14 residues. CDR3 DNA sequence: TGTGCCAGCAGCGCGACTAGCGGGACCTACGAGCAGTACTTC. Translation: CASSATSGTYEQYF.